This TCR beta chain is from a study of blood T cell repertoires in COVID-19. Study summary: Acute and convalescent COVID-19 samples came from the United States, Italy and Spain. T cells, B-cell-depleted T cells, or PBMCs supplied cDNA or gDNA.

This CDR3 comprises 13 residues. Germline-derived CDR1 and CDR2 are MNHNS and SASEGT. V was cut by 6 bases and J by 3 bases, with 11 bases left in between. The assay was immunoSEQ multiplex PCR, and TCRdb's table has in-frame clones only and misses some. The data hold more than 250,000 clones, with approximately 88% observed a single time. Followed longitudinally, the Seattle patients had been enrolled during active infection. This chain uses TRBV6-1 with TRBJ2-5; tentative D call: TRBD1 (7 bases). Sequencing was carried out using peripheral blood. This TCR derives from a woman aged 30 to 39 with COVID-19, enrolled during active disease. The CDR3, as DNA: TGTGCCAGCAGGGCGGGACAGAAAGAGACCCAGTACTTC. It translates to CASRAGQKETQYF.